These 32 T cell receptor beta chains originate from one sample sequenced in a study of cytotoxic CD8 clonotypes in ibrutinib-treated CLL. Clones were read by immunoSEQ multiplex PCR, and TCRdb kept only the in-frame ones, dropping some. The data hold around 160,000 clones, with approximately 80% observed a single time. The input for sequencing was PBMCs, taken after 12 months of ibrutinib treatment. These receptors all stem from a human donor with chronic lymphocytic leukemia.

This chain connects TRBV6-5 to TRBJ2-1; D may be TRBD2 (6 bases). Germline CDR1 reads MNHEY; CDR2 reads SVGAGI. Trimming removed 5 bases from V and 4 bases from J, with 12 bases in between. The CDR3 is 14 residues long. CDR3 bases: TGTGCCAGCAGTCCGGGAGTAGCTTACAATGAGCAGTTCTTC. Amino acid sequence: CASSPGVAYNEQFF.

This rearrangement joins TRBV19 to TRBJ2-3, with 8 bases aligning to TRBD2. The trim removed 5 bases at V and 6 bases at J, leaving 13 bases unmatched. The CDR3 length is 16 residues. The germline gives CDR1 LNHDA, CDR2 SQIVND (reference sequence). The CDR3 loop reads CASSGSASGWRDTQYF. The CDR3 coding sequence is TGTGCCAGTAGTGGGTCGGCTAGCGGGTGGCGCGATACGCAGTATTTT.

The gene calls are TRBV14 and TRBJ2-7; a possible D gene is TRBD1 (6 bases). The germline V gene has CDR1 SGHDN and CDR2 FVKESK. The CDR3 is made up of 13 amino acids. V was clipped by 1 base and J by 9 bases, with 13 bases between them. The CDR3 nucleotides are TGTGCCAGCAGCCAAGGACAGGTCCTCTCGCAGTACTTC. Its translation: CASSQGQVLSQYF.

This chain connects TRBV5-1 to TRBJ2-2; D might be TRBD1 (6 bases). This CDR3 spans 15 amino acids. Germline V lookup: CDR1 SGHRS, CDR2 YFSETQ. V lost 3 bases to trimming and J lost 7 bases, with 16 bases between them. The CDR3: CASSSEDRWDGELFF. CDR3 sequence (DNA): TGCGCCAGCAGCTCCGAAGACAGGTGGGACGGGGAGCTGTTTTTT.

The chain uses TRBV5-8 and TRBJ2-3; TRBD1 or TRBD2 may be the D gene (5 bases each). The CDR3 length is 16 residues. Trimming removed 7 bases from V and 2 bases from J, with 20 bases in between. The germline CDR1 and CDR2 sequences are SGHTS and YDEGEE. The DNA of the CDR3 is TGTGCCAGCGGGGGTAGTTCCCAGCGGTACACAGATACGCAGTATTTT. This translates into CASGGSSQRYTDTQYF.

This chain joins TRBV6-5 and TRBJ1-3; no firm D call. Germline V gives CDR1 MNHEY, CDR2 SVGAGI. The V end lost 6 bases, the J end lost 4 bases, and 7 bases lay between the germline ends. The CDR3 totals 12 residues. The CDR3 nucleotides are TGTGCCAGCAGCCCCAGGGGAAACACCATATATTTT. The encoded protein is CASSPRGNTIYF.

This rearrangement joins TRBV28 to TRBJ2-3, with TRBD2 matching over 10 bases. CDR3 length: 14 residues. CDR1 MDHEN and CDR2 SYDVKM come from the germline V gene. V lost 7 bases, J lost 6 bases, and 7 bases stayed unmatched. CDR3: CASILAGGLDTQYF. CDR3 DNA: TGTGCCAGCATATTAGCGGGGGGTTTGGATACGCAGTATTTT.

The J gene is TRBJ1-1, the V gene TRBV6-5, with a tentative D call TRBD1 (6 bases). There are 14 residues in the CDR3. Germline-derived CDR1 and CDR2 are MNHEY and SVGAGI. V lost 5 bases, J lost 6 bases, and 16 bases lay in between. This CDR3 reads CASSPRGAGSEAFF. The CDR3 DNA reads as TGTGCCAGCAGTCCCAGGGGCGCGGGGTCTGAAGCTTTCTTT.

The rearrangement links TRBV7-2 to TRBJ1-5; 9 bases align to TRBD1. Looked up from germline, CDR1 is SGHTA and CDR2 is FQGNSA. The CDR3 spans 15 residues. The V and J ends lost 4 bases and 4 bases, in that order; junction bases with no gene match: 5. CDR3 sequence reads: CASSWGTGWNQPQHF. CDR3 nucleotide sequence: TGTGCCAGCAGCTGGGGGACAGGGTGGAATCAGCCCCAGCATTTT.

The chain recombines TRBV4-1 with TRBJ2-2; TRBD1 matches at 10 bases. Trimming cost V 3 bases and J 6 bases; bases outside gene matches: 1. The CDR3 spans 14 residues. Germline V gene sequence: CDR1 MGHRA, CDR2 YSYEKL. The DNA of the CDR3 is TGCGCCAGCAGCCAGGGGACAGGGGCCGGGGAGCTGTTTTTT. It codes for CASSQGTGAGELFF.

The V call is TRBV11-3, the J call TRBJ1-1; 7 bases match TRBD1. V lost 1 base, J lost 2 bases, and 4 bases stayed unmatched. This CDR3 contains 15 residues. Germline V gives CDR1 SGHNT, CDR2 YENEEA. CDR3 DNA sequence: TGTGCCAGCAGCTTAGGACAGGGAGGAAACACTGAAGCTTTCTTT. Translating it yields CASSLGQGGNTEAFF.

The chain carries TRBV5-8 and TRBJ2-7; 7 bases align to TRBD1. The junction had 2 bases not matched to a gene; V was cut back by 4 bases and J by 1 base. This CDR3 contains 13 residues. Germline V gene sequence: CDR1 SGHTS, CDR2 YDEGEE. The CDR3 region has the DNA TGTGCCAGCAGCAGGGGGCCTTCCTACGAGCAGTACTTC. Encoded protein: CASSRGPSYEQYF.

The chain has TRBV10-3 and TRBJ2-3; 7 bases align to TRBD2. Germline loops: CDR1 ENHRY, CDR2 SYGVKD. V dropped 3 bases and J dropped 2; count of bases not matched to a gene: 8. CDR3 length equals 16 residues. CDR3 bases: TGTGCCATCAGTGACTCGTCTAGCGGACTCACAGATACGCAGTATTTT. Translation: CAISDSSSGLTDTQYF.

CDR3: CASSSAGLAGPHEQYF. The CDR3 nucleotides read TGTGCCAGCAGTTCAGCCGGACTAGCGGGACCTCACGAGCAGTACTTC. V usage is TRBV28 and J usage is TRBJ2-7, with 12 bases lining up with TRBD2. Germline V CDR1 and CDR2: MDHEN, SYDVKM. CDR3 length: 16 amino acids. The trim removed 4 bases at V and 5 bases at J, leaving 9 bases unmatched.

The chain recombines TRBV6-1 with TRBJ2-1; D is undetermined. This CDR3 comprises 15 residues. Germline CDR1 MNHNS, CDR2 SASEGT. Trimming took off 8 bases at V and 5 bases at J, with 19 bases between the two ends. The CDR3 DNA follows: TGTGCCAGCGCCCAACTCCGGGTCCGGAACAATGAGCAGTTCTTC. Protein product: CASAQLRVRNNEQFF.

The chain employs TRBV6-5 and TRBJ1-1; TRBD1 aligns across 7 bases. The CDR3 has 13 residues. Germline loops: CDR1 MNHEY, CDR2 SVGAGI. The trim removed 6 bases at V and 4 bases at J, leaving 5 bases unmatched. The CDR3: CASRLAGGTEAFF. In DNA, the CDR3 is TGTGCCAGCAGGTTAGCAGGGGGCACTGAAGCTTTCTTT.

The J gene is TRBJ2-7, the V gene TRBV2, with 9 nucleotides matching TRBD2. Germline V gene sequence: CDR1 SNHLY, CDR2 FYNNEI. Trimming took 8 bases from V and 6 from J; bases not matched to a gene: 11. This CDR3 has 14 amino acids. The chain's CDR3 is CASGSGLARSEQYF. The CDR3, as DNA: TGTGCCAGCGGATCAGGACTAGCGAGGTCCGAGCAGTACTTC.

The rearrangement links TRBV23-1 to TRBJ1-5; the D is unclear. TRBV23-1 falls under the ORF class, with uncertain function. V was pared by 2 bases and J by 0 bases, with 14 bases between. The CDR3 sequence is 17 residues long. In DNA, the CDR3 is TGCGCCAGCAGTCAAAACCGGAGTAACGGTAGCAATCAGCCCCAGCATTTT. Amino acid sequence: CASSQNRSNGSNQPQHF.

This clone was counted a few times. This sequence joins TRBV18 and TRBJ2-7; perhaps TRBD2 as D (5 bases). The V and J ends lost 4 bases and 7 bases respectively, with 11 bases between them. Per the germline V gene, CDR1 is KGHSH and CDR2 is LQKENI. The CDR3 has 12 amino acids. In DNA, the CDR3 is TGTGCCAGCTCACAGGGTGGGAGTGAGCAGTACTTC. It is translated as CASSQGGSEQYF.

The chain has TRBV5-1 and TRBJ1-3, with D perhaps TRBD1 (5 bases). Trimming took 4 bases from V and 4 from J, leaving 15 bases between them. This CDR3 has 15 residues. CDR1 is SGHRS, CDR2 YFSETQ, per germline. CDR3: CASSTTVGVGNTIYF. The CDR3 DNA reads TGCGCCAGCAGCACGACGGTAGGGGTCGGAAACACCATATATTTT.

The rearrangement links TRBV2 to TRBJ2-1; 11 nucleotides line up with TRBD2. Germline V CDR1 and CDR2: SNHLY, FYNNEI. This CDR3 comprises 15 residues. V gave up 6 bases and J gave up 8 bases; unmatched junction bases: 9. DNA for the CDR3: TGTGCCAGCAGCAGCCTAGCGGGAGGTGCGTATGAGCAGTTCTTC. It is translated as CASSSLAGGAYEQFF.

CDR3 in amino acids: CAVRAGGGSYEQYF. Written as DNA, the CDR3 is TGTGCCGTGCGAGCGGGGGGAGGCTCCTACGAGCAGTACTTC. The chain recombines TRBV10-3 with TRBJ2-7; 9 bases fit TRBD2. CDR3 size: 14 residues. Germline V gene sequence: CDR1 ENHRY, CDR2 SYGVKD. V dropped 11 bases and J dropped 0; count of bases not matched to a gene: 8.

The chain joins TRBV7-2 to TRBJ1-1; D is ambiguous. CDR1 and CDR2 from the germline V gene are SGHTA and FQGNSA. Between the trimmed V and J ends, which lost 2 bases and 1 base, there was a span of 5 bases. CDR3 size: 13 residues. CDR3 in amino acids: CASSLSENTEAFF. CDR3 nucleotide sequence: TGTGCCAGCAGCTTATCGGAGAACACTGAAGCTTTCTTT.

This chain connects TRBV5-6 to TRBJ2-7; D is perhaps TRBD2 (6 bases). The V gene lost 3 bases and the J gene lost 5 bases, with 18 bases spanning the gap. Germline values: CDR1 SGHDT, CDR2 YYEEEE. CDR3 length: 15 amino acids. The chain's CDR3 is CASSYLSGPGDEQYF. The CDR3 DNA reads as TGTGCCAGCAGCTACCTAAGCGGGCCTGGGGACGAGCAGTACTTC.

This clone was detected once. The V call is TRBV5-1, the J call TRBJ1-1, with 8 nucleotides matching TRBD1. V shed 0 bases, J shed 9 bases, and the junction held 4 bases outside the gene matches. Germline-derived CDR1 and CDR2 are SGHRS and YFSETQ. This CDR3 spans 13 amino acids. The CDR3 here is CASSLGQGAKAFF. The CDR3 region has the DNA TGCGCCAGCAGCTTGGGTCAGGGGGCGAAAGCTTTCTTT.

The sample holds one count of this clone. V gene TRBV7-3 combines with J gene TRBJ2-7; 8 bases are shared with TRBD2. The trim removed 5 bases at V and 4 bases at J, leaving 4 bases unmatched. CDR1 and CDR2 (germline): SGHTA, FQGTGA. The CDR3 is 13 residues long. The CDR3 protein is CASSPSGGYEQYF. The CDR3 DNA follows: TGTGCCAGCAGCCCGAGCGGGGGTTACGAGCAGTACTTC.

This sequence joins TRBV11-2 and TRBJ2-7, with D possibly being TRBD2 (5 bases). The CDR3 runs to 19 residues. Trimming removed 1 base from V and 2 bases from J, with 24 bases in between. CDR1 and CDR2 (germline): SGHAT, FQNNGV. The CDR3 loop reads CASSLGDRFGMGDTYEQYF. DNA of the CDR3: TGTGCCAGCAGCTTAGGAGATCGGTTCGGGATGGGCGATACCTACGAGCAGTACTTC.

The rearrangement joins TRBV12-5 to TRBJ1-2; D gene unclear. The CDR3 loop spans 11 amino acids. V lost 3 bases to trimming and J lost 7 bases, with 6 bases between them. Germline values: CDR1 LGHNT, CDR2 FRNRAP. Here the CDR3 DNA reads TGTGCTAGTGGTTTTGGGTTTGGCTACACCTTC. Translation gives CASGFGFGYTF.

This chain uses TRBV7-2 with TRBJ2-2, with 7 bases lining up with TRBD2. The germline CDR1 and CDR2 sequences are SGHTA and FQGNSA. This CDR3 spans 15 amino acids. V lost 1 base to trimming and J lost 6 bases; unmatched junction nucleotides: 5. The CDR3: CASSLVGGLAGELFF. CDR3 DNA: TGTGCCAGCAGCTTAGTGGGAGGGCTAGCCGGGGAGCTGTTTTTT.

J is TRBJ2-7 and V is TRBV9, with a possible D match to TRBD2 (6 bases). This CDR3 contains 16 residues. V was clipped by 0 bases and J by 0 bases, with 13 bases between them. CDR1 is SGDLS, CDR2 YYNGEE, per germline. This CDR3 reads CASSVGSVAVSYEQYF. In DNA form, the CDR3 reads TGTGCCAGCAGCGTAGGAAGCGTAGCGGTCTCCTACGAGCAGTACTTC.

The chain is built from TRBV7-2 and TRBJ2-3; tentative D call: TRBD2 (6 bases). CDR1 and CDR2 (germline): SGHTA, FQGNSA. Between the trimmed V and J ends, which lost 3 bases and 2 bases, there was a span of 12 bases. There are 15 residues in the CDR3. CDR3 sequence: CASSFVGLDTDTQYF. Here the CDR3 DNA reads TGTGCCAGCAGCTTCGTGGGACTTGACACAGATACGCAGTATTTT.

The chain combines TRBV6-5 with TRBJ2-2; TRBD1 aligns across 10 bases. Per germline, CDR1 MNHEY and CDR2 SVGAGI. J was trimmed by 4 bases and V by 2 bases; bases with no gene match: 4. The CDR3 consists of 16 residues. For the CDR3, the DNA is TGTGCCAGCAGTTACCTCCGGGACAGGGGCACCGGGGAGCTGTTTTTT. This encodes CASSYLRDRGTGELFF.